What follows is one T cell receptor (beta chain) and its context. Under the authors' procedure: Researchers report that nucleated cell counts were estimated from reference gene primer amplification. Assay used: immunoSEQ multiplex PCR; TCRdb lists only in-frame clones, some missing. From that table come the V and J calls and clone size; the DNA was used to work out D and trimming. The sample includes about 270,000 clones, around 89% of them seen just once. The data belong to a study of blood T cell repertoires in COVID-19. Study as a whole: Researchers got acute and convalescent COVID-19 samples from the United States, Italy and Spain.

With 5 bases removed from V and 6 bases from J, the gap between germline ends came to 6 bases. CDR3 length: 11 residues. Germline lookup yields CDR1 MRHNA and CDR2 SNTAGT. This TCR derives from a man aged 55 to 69 who had recovered from COVID-19. The chain joins TRBV6-4 to TRBJ2-3; D is uncertain. Sequencing was done on a sample of peripheral blood. CDR3 coding DNA: TGTGCCAGCAGTCCCGGTGATACGCAGTATTTT. Amino acids: CASSPGDTQYF.